This T cell receptor (beta chain) was sequenced in a study of shared clonotypes between healthy human individuals. Overall study findings and caveats: It was observed that roughly 5.1% of naive CD4 clonotypes were shared across several donors.

The table lists this clone with a few counts. Its target is unknown. For every subset, genomic DNA was evenly distributed across several immunoSEQ plates. The data were produced by immunoSEQ multiplex PCR, yet TCRdb's version contains in-frame clones alone and is incomplete. The sample lists 550,000 to 750,000 clones; about 95% were seen once. Trimming pared 2 bases from V and 1 base from J, leaving 5 bases between. Germline CDR1 and CDR2: MNHEY and SMNVEV (reference sequence). This CDR3 has 13 residues. Naive CD8 cells, CD45RO-negative and positively selected for CCR7, excluded terminally differentiated effector memory CD45RA+ cells.

The receptor was isolated from a woman aged 25-40 years in good health. What was sequenced was naive CD8+ T cells sorted from blood. The V call is TRBV27, the J call TRBJ1-1, with D hard to call. CDR3 nucleotide sequence: TGTGCCAGCAGTTTAGGGTGGAACACTGAAGCTTTCTTT. Translating gives CASSLGWNTEAFF.